This is a list of T cell receptor beta chains from one sample in a study of blood T cell repertoires in COVID-19. The method was immunoSEQ multiplex PCR; TCRdb's version includes in-frame clones alone and lacks a portion of them. The sample lists approximately 190,000 clones, roughly 80% seen once, with about 4.9% in the top ten. The sequencing input was peripheral blood. The receptors were sampled from a woman aged 30 to 39 with acute or convalescent COVID-19. Each CDR3 is given with its conserved first and last residue.

v_gene: TRBV9; j_gene: TRBJ1-3; len: 17; CDR3aa: CASSAIPGSLSGNTIYF
v_gene: TRBV14; j_gene: TRBJ2-1; len: 14; CDR3aa: CASSQEYGYNEQFF
v_gene: TRBV7-9; j_gene: TRBJ1-6; len: 17; CDR3aa: CASSLIASVSYNSPLHF
v_gene: TRBV5-8; j_gene: TRBJ1-2; len: 13; CDR3aa: CASNPQSWYGYTF
v_gene: TRBV20-1; j_gene: TRBJ2-1; len: 10; CDR3aa: CSASSNEQFF
v_gene: TRBV7-2; j_gene: TRBJ1-5; len: 16; CDR3aa: CASSLFGEGGNQPQHF
v_gene: TRBV30; j_gene: TRBJ1-6; len: 14; CDR3aa: CAWKGSGNNSPLHF
v_gene: TRBV10-3; j_gene: TRBJ2-7; len: 15; CDR3aa: CAISGRDRGVDEQYF
v_gene: TRBV5-5; j_gene: TRBJ1-5; len: 15; CDR3aa: CASSLTGVGNQPQHF
v_gene: TRBV27; j_gene: TRBJ1-1; len: 17; CDR3aa: CASSLSRTGPMNTEAFF
v_gene: TRBV20-1; j_gene: TRBJ2-1; len: 14; CDR3aa: CSASGRGLSNEQFF
v_gene: TRBV5-4; j_gene: TRBJ1-6; len: 14; CDR3aa: CASSLAGGNSPLHF
v_gene: TRBV10-3; j_gene: TRBJ1-4; len: 11; CDR3aa: CAISANEKLFF
v_gene: TRBV9; j_gene: TRBJ2-2; len: 17; CDR3aa: CASSPHLGAGRTGELFF
v_gene: TRBV6-2/TRBV6-3; j_gene: TRBJ2-3; len: 15; CDR3aa: CASSYTGPPTDTQYF
v_gene: TRBV3-1/TRBV3-2; j_gene: TRBJ1-2; len: 13; CDR3aa: CASSLKTGSGYTF
v_gene: TRBV5-8; j_gene: TRBJ2-6; len: 16; CDR3aa: CASSPPRGSGANVLTF
v_gene: TRBV6-5; j_gene: TRBJ1-2; len: 16; CDR3aa: CASSYGGQGANYGYTF
v_gene: TRBV7-2; j_gene: TRBJ2-4; len: 15; CDR3aa: CASSLARGGRDIQYF
v_gene: TRBV4-2; j_gene: TRBJ1-4; len: 17; CDR3aa: CASSQGGQIATNEKLFF
v_gene: TRBV10-3; j_gene: TRBJ1-2; len: 13; CDR3aa: CAISGQANYGYTF
v_gene: TRBV7-9; j_gene: TRBJ1-5; len: 16; CDR3aa: CASSLDRGLSNQPQHF
v_gene: TRBV4-1; j_gene: TRBJ1-6; len: 13; CDR3aa: CASSQDLDSPLHF
v_gene: TRBV7-9; j_gene: TRBJ2-7; len: 16; CDR3aa: CASSLLVSFRGDEQYF
v_gene: TRBV5-7; j_gene: TRBJ2-3; len: 16; CDR3aa: CASSLRLAGGTDTQYF
v_gene: TRBV18; j_gene: TRBJ2-7; len: 12; CDR3aa: CASSPTSGAQYF
v_gene: TRBV9; j_gene: TRBJ2-1; len: 17; CDR3aa: CASSVGIEDFVWNEQFF
v_gene: TRBV6-1; j_gene: TRBJ2-1; len: 15; CDR3aa: CASSELRTARGEQFF
v_gene: TRBV28; j_gene: TRBJ1-5; len: 12; CDR3aa: CATESGNQPQHF
v_gene: TRBV5-1; j_gene: TRBJ2-2; len: 16; CDR3aa: CASAPAGTLATGELFF
v_gene: TRBV5-1; j_gene: TRBJ1-1; len: 11; CDR3aa: CASSGATEAFF
v_gene: TRBV2; j_gene: TRBJ2-4; len: 15; CDR3aa: CASLGREGAKNIQYF
v_gene: TRBV7-8; j_gene: TRBJ2-2; len: 17; CDR3aa: CASSLGAGQGGTGELFF
v_gene: TRBV27; j_gene: TRBJ1-3; len: 15; CDR3aa: CASSRGSFSGNTIYF
v_gene: TRBV5-1; j_gene: TRBJ2-1; len: 16; CDR3aa: CASSRGRTGGRDEQFF
v_gene: TRBV7-2; j_gene: TRBJ2-3; len: 14; CDR3aa: CASSLGLAGDTQYF
v_gene: TRBV5-1; j_gene: TRBJ2-3; len: 19; CDR3aa: CASSVGLAGGTARTDTQYF
v_gene: TRBV19; j_gene: TRBJ2-7; len: 14; CDR3aa: CASSIGRGSYEQYF
v_gene: TRBV27; j_gene: TRBJ2-3; len: 14; CDR3aa: CASSLNPGIDTQYF
v_gene: TRBV19; j_gene: TRBJ1-3; len: 16; CDR3aa: CASTLGTASSGNTIYF
v_gene: TRBV30; j_gene: TRBJ2-3; len: 13; CDR3aa: CAWSVSYTDTQYF